This TCR beta chain emerged from a study of blood T cell repertoires in COVID-19. The data were produced by immunoSEQ multiplex PCR, yet TCRdb's version contains in-frame clones alone and is incomplete. In the table there are roughly 250,000 clones, under 85% of which are singletons. What was sequenced was peripheral blood. This TCR derives from a woman in her 40s with active or convalescent COVID-19.

The CDR3 spells CASSQRQNNEQFF. The CDR3 nucleotides are TGTGCCAGCAGCCAGCGACAGAACAATGAGCAGTTCTTC. The gene calls are TRBV3-1 (or the pseudogene TRBV3-2) and TRBJ2-1; a weak D match, TRBD1 (5 bases). The CDR3 runs 13 residues. With 3 bases removed from V and 5 bases from J, the gap between germline ends came to 8 bases. CDR1 is LGHDT and CDR2 is YNNKEL in the germline V gene (reference sequence).